This entry describes one T cell receptor beta chain. The data were taken from a study of shared clonotypes between healthy human individuals. About the research overall: In total, the donors were a couple of women and a few men aged 18 to 49.

For every subset, genomic DNA was evenly distributed across several immunoSEQ plates. Generated by immunoSEQ multiplex PCR, the TCRdb table keeps only in-frame clones and is missing some. This sample has 2 million to 3 million clones, with 80% to 95% found just once. V was shortened by 3 bases and J by 2 bases, with 9 bases between the two germline ends. The CDR3 is made up of 14 amino acids. CDR1 SGHRS and CDR2 YFSETQ come from the germline V gene. Subsets obtained from CD4+ cells comprised CD45RA+ naive and CD45RA-negative memory cells. The sequence derives from a man aged 18 to 29 in good health. Some clones in this sample may be carry-over from other donors' samples. This chain uses TRBV5-1 with TRBJ2-1, with D maybe TRBD2 (6 bases). Sequencing used naive CD4+ T cells from PBMCs. Described subset: CD45RA+ positively selected. In nucleotides, the CDR3 is TGCGCCAGCAGCTACGGCGGGACCTACAATGAGCAGTTCTTC. Translated, it gives CASSYGGTYNEQFF.